Below, 27 T cell receptor beta chains from the same sample are listed, as sequenced in a study of cytomegalovirus exposure and HLA in healthy donors. The PCR employed 60 Vbeta primers together with 13 Jbeta primers. TCRdb's copy holds only in-frame clones and misses some; the assay was immunoSEQ multiplex PCR. The repertoire consists of 210,000 or so clones, with 70% to 80% occurring once and the leading ten covering around 0.2%. Source material: PBMCs. The receptors originated from a girl aged 2 to 9 in good health and CMV-seronegative.

The chain employs TRBV10-3 and TRBJ2-6; a weak D match, TRBD1 (5 bases). V lost 11 bases and J lost 0, with 26 bases in between. The CDR3 extends over 19 amino acids. Germline loops: CDR1 ENHRY, CDR2 SYGVKD. For the CDR3, the DNA is TGTGCCCCTTGTCATTCTGCAGGGAAGAATCTCTCTGGGGCCAACGTCCTGACTTTC. Translated: CAPCHSAGKNLSGANVLTF.

The gene calls are TRBV2 and TRBJ2-7; D is unresolved. The CDR3 spans 13 residues. CDR1 is SNHLY and CDR2 is FYNNEI in the germline V gene. The germline V and J ends were trimmed by 6 bases and 2 bases, with 11 bases remaining between them. The CDR3: CASRFQVTYEQYF. CDR3 sequence (DNA): TGTGCCAGCAGGTTTCAGGTGACCTACGAGCAGTACTTC.

This clone was seen a handful of times. The chain is built from TRBV5-6 and TRBJ2-7, with 12 bases fitting TRBD1. The CDR3 consists of 15 residues. Germline V gives CDR1 SGHDT, CDR2 YYEEEE. Germline trimming cut 3 bases from V and 5 bases from J; bases unmatched to any gene: 6. This CDR3 is CASSSPGTGGNEQYF. CDR3 in DNA: TGTGCCAGCAGCTCTCCCGGGACAGGGGGCAACGAGCAGTACTTC.

The V gene is TRBV6-5, the J gene TRBJ2-5, with a tentative D call TRBD1 (5 bases). From germline, CDR1 is MNHEY and CDR2 SVGAGI. V was shortened by 8 bases and J by 5 bases, with 18 bases between the two germline ends. The CDR3 is made up of 14 amino acids. CDR3 region: CASGPDIQAETQYF. The CDR3 coding sequence is TGTGCCAGCGGACCCGACATACAGGCGGAGACCCAGTACTTC.

The chain joins TRBV29-1 to TRBJ2-5; 9 positions match TRBD1. The V gene's germline CDR1 is SQVTM and CDR2 ANQGSEA. The CDR3 contains 14 residues. J lost 5 bases, V lost 7 bases, and 11 bases had no gene match. As DNA, the CDR3 is TGCAGCGCTACCAGGGACAGGGCTATGGAGACCCAGTACTTC. Translation: CSATRDRAMETQYF.

The V and J genes are TRBV5-8 and TRBJ1-2, with D maybe TRBD1 (6 bases). The CDR3 sequence is 14 residues long. Trimming shortened V by 3 bases and J by 4 bases, and 13 bases separated the two germline ends. CDR1 SGHTS and CDR2 YDEGEE come from the germline V gene. The DNA for the CDR3 is TGTGCCAGCAGCTACGGCCGAGGGGGCTATGGCTACACCTTC. Translating it yields CASSYGRGGYGYTF.

This clone was detected once. V usage is TRBV9 and J usage is TRBJ1-1; possibly TRBD1 for D (5 bases). Germline V gene sequence: CDR1 SGDLS, CDR2 YYNGEE. The CDR3 covers 15 residues. V dropped 4 bases and J dropped 2 bases, with 15 bases sitting between them. The CDR3 sequence: CASSPPPGVNTEAFF. The CDR3 region has the DNA TGTGCCAGCAGCCCACCCCCGGGGGTTAACACTGAAGCTTTCTTT. Supplemented by reference TRBV9 and TRBJ1-1, the full variable domain reads DSGVTQTPKHLITATGQRVTLRCSPRSGDLSVYWYQQSLDQGLQFLIQYYNGEERAKGNILERFSAQQFPDLHSELNLSSLELGDSALYFCASSPPPGVNTEAFFGQGTRLTVV.

The gene calls are TRBV6-5 and TRBJ1-1, with D unclear. Trimming left V 0 bases short and J 0 bases short, with 8 bases between. The length of the CDR3 is 15 residues. Germline CDR1 is MNHEY and CDR2 is SVGAGI. CDR3 coding DNA: TGTGCCAGCAGTTACTCGACTGGATTGAACACTGAAGCTTTCTTT. Protein product: CASSYSTGLNTEAFF.

The chain carries TRBV5-1 and TRBJ2-1; the match to TRBD2 covers 10 bases. Germline lookup yields CDR1 SGHRS and CDR2 YFSETQ. The CDR3 loop spans 15 amino acids. Trimming took 4 bases from V and 9 from J; bases not matched to a gene: 10. The DNA of the CDR3 is TGCGCCAGCAGCCCTGGGCAGCGGGGGGGCACTGAGCAGTTCTTC. It specifies CASSPGQRGGTEQFF.

The chain has TRBV7-9 and TRBJ2-1, with 7 bases fitting TRBD2. Trimming took 3 bases from V and 4 from J; bases not matched to a gene: 9. The germline V gene encodes CDR1 SEHNR and CDR2 FQNEAQ (reference sequence). There are 16 residues in the CDR3. CDR3 nucleotides: TGTGCCAGCAGCTTTACTCCGCGGGGGAGTTACAATGAGCAGTTCTTC. It specifies CASSFTPRGSYNEQFF.

The chain recombines TRBV19 with TRBJ2-1, with a possible D match to TRBD1 (6 bases). Germline assignment: CDR1 LNHDA and CDR2 SQIVND (reference sequence). V was clipped by 6 bases and J by 8 bases, with 14 bases between them. This CDR3 has 13 residues. CDR3 sequence reads: CASRTRTADEQFF. In nucleotides, the CDR3 is TGTGCCAGTAGGACTCGGACAGCTGATGAGCAGTTCTTC.

The CDR3 DNA is TGTGCCATCAGTGATCAAGGACAGGGGTATCAGCCCCAGCATTTT. It yields the protein CAISDQGQGYQPQHF. The chain has TRBV10-3 and TRBJ1-5, with 9 bases that match TRBD1. V was pared by 3 bases and J by 5 bases, with 5 bases of the junction left unmatched. The germline CDR1 and CDR2 sequences are ENHRY and SYGVKD. CDR3 length: 15 residues.

V usage is TRBV29-1 and J usage is TRBJ2-7; D unclear. The CDR3 length is 12 residues. From germline, CDR1 is SQVTM and CDR2 ANQGSEA. V lost 0 bases, J lost 4 bases, and 7 bases lay in between. This CDR3 reads CSVEDSGYEQYF. DNA for the CDR3: TGCAGCGTTGAAGATTCAGGTTACGAGCAGTACTTC.

This clone appeared a single time. CDR3: CASSPRGPSYEQYF. CDR3 in DNA: TGTGCCAGCAGCCCCAGGGGGCCCTCCTACGAGCAGTACTTC. The chain carries TRBV6-1 and TRBJ2-7; TRBD1 matches at 8 bases. Germline V gene data show CDR1 as MNHNS and CDR2 as SASEGT. The CDR3 loop spans 14 amino acids. The V gene end was trimmed by 6 bases and the J gene end by 0 bases; junction bases not matched to a gene: 4.

This chain connects TRBV7-9 to TRBJ1-2, with TRBD1 identical over 7 bases. CDR3 length equals 14 residues. Germline assignment: CDR1 SEHNR and CDR2 FQNEAQ (reference sequence). Losses at the gene ends were 4 bases for V and 5 bases for J; bases not matched to a gene: 7. The CDR3 protein is CASSWGSGQYGYTF. CDR3 coding DNA: TGTGCCAGCAGCTGGGGTTCGGGACAGTATGGCTACACCTTC.

This clone was seen only once. V and J are TRBV6-6 and TRBJ2-1; 8 bases align to TRBD1. J lost 2 bases, V lost 6 bases, and 6 bases had no gene match. This CDR3 comprises 15 residues. Per the germline V gene, CDR1 is MNHNY and CDR2 is SVGAGI (reference sequence). In DNA form, the CDR3 reads TGTGCCAGCAGGTCCGGGACAGGAGCCTACAATGAGCAGTTCTTC. Its protein is CASRSGTGAYNEQFF.

This chain joins TRBV2 and TRBJ2-1; TRBD1 aligns across 11 bases. The CDR3 contains 15 residues. Germline CDR1 SNHLY, CDR2 FYNNEI. Trimming removed 3 bases from V and 7 bases from J; junction bases left unmatched: 5. This CDR3 reads CASSETGTGGNEQFF. The CDR3 region has the DNA TGTGCCAGCAGTGAGACCGGGACAGGGGGGAATGAGCAGTTCTTC.

The V and J genes are TRBV5-4 and TRBJ2-1, with D possibly matching TRBD2 (6 bases). CDR1 is SGHNT and CDR2 is YYREEE in the germline V gene (reference sequence). V shed 2 bases and J shed 0 bases, with 9 bases lying between them. This CDR3 contains 15 residues. The CDR3 here is CASSFGLYSYNEQFF. The DNA for the CDR3 is TGTGCCAGCAGCTTTGGACTATACTCCTACAATGAGCAGTTCTTC.

This clone has only a few counts. The V gene is TRBV19, the J gene TRBJ1-2; TRBD1 might be the D (6 bases). The length of the CDR3 is 14 residues. CDR1 LNHDA and CDR2 SQIVND come from the germline V gene (reference sequence). V lost 7 bases and J lost 1, with 13 bases in between. As DNA, the CDR3 is TGTGCCAGTAAGGCGGCCAGGGGTAACTATGGCTACACCTTC. Protein sequence: CASKAARGNYGYTF.

The chain has TRBV2 and TRBJ2-7; tentatively, D is TRBD1 (6 bases). Germline V CDR1 and CDR2: SNHLY, FYNNEI. The CDR3 is 15 amino acids. V lost 7 bases to trimming and J lost 3 bases, with 19 bases between them. The CDR3 spells CASNSVTGIDYEQYF. The CDR3 DNA follows: TGTGCCAGCAACTCGGTTACAGGGATAGACTACGAGCAGTACTTC.

This rearrangement joins TRBV27 to TRBJ1-2; 7 bases agree with TRBD1. The length of the CDR3 is 15 residues. Per germline, CDR1 MNHEY and CDR2 SMNVEV (reference sequence). V lost 6 bases, J lost 4 bases, and 11 bases stayed unmatched. The CDR3 sequence is CASRAGQRYSYGYTF. CDR3 nucleotide sequence: TGTGCCAGCAGGGCGGGACAGCGCTATTCCTATGGCTACACCTTC.

About this clone: The sample contains more than one DNA sequence encoding this CDR3. The V and J genes are TRBV5-1 and TRBJ2-5, with 8 bases aligning to TRBD1. The V gene end was trimmed by 0 bases and the J gene end by 3 bases; junction bases not matched to a gene: 1. This CDR3 comprises 14 residues. Looked up from germline, CDR1 is SGHRS and CDR2 is YFSETQ. The CDR3 DNA reads TGCGCCAGCAGCTTGGGGACAGGGAAAGAGACCCAGTACTTC. Its protein product is CASSLGTGKETQYF.

The J gene is TRBJ2-1, the V gene TRBV5-4; D might be TRBD1 (6 bases). Germline CDR1 SGHNT, CDR2 YYREEE (reference sequence). V lost 6 bases and J 2 bases, leaving 15 bases between the germline ends. The CDR3 has 15 residues. As DNA, the CDR3 is TGTGCCAGCACCCCTCAGGGGCGGACCTACAATGAGCAGTTCTTC. Protein product: CASTPQGRTYNEQFF.

This CDR3 is CASRPLTSGLTRDTQYF. CDR3 bases: TGTGCCAGCAGACCTCTTACTAGCGGACTCACGAGAGATACGCAGTATTTT. The rearrangement uses TRBV2 and TRBJ2-3, with TRBD2 matching over 8 bases. The CDR3 has 17 amino acids. V was clipped by 6 bases and J by 5 bases; unmatched bases: 16. The germline V gene has CDR1 SNHLY and CDR2 FYNNEI.

V usage is TRBV5-1 and J usage is TRBJ2-7; 7 positions match TRBD2. Germline V gene sequence: CDR1 SGHRS, CDR2 YFSETQ. V lost 4 bases and J lost 2; bases outside the gene matches: 6. This CDR3 spans 14 amino acids. This chain's CDR3 is CASSDPGGPYEQYF. CDR3 in DNA: TGCGCCAGCAGCGACCCGGGGGGACCCTACGAGCAGTACTTC.

The V gene is TRBV9, the J gene TRBJ1-1; D is unclear. V was clipped by 5 bases and J by 1 base, with 9 bases between them. From germline, CDR1 is SGDLS and CDR2 YYNGEE. CDR3 length: 13 amino acids. CDR3 region: CASSPFKNTEAFF. The CDR3 DNA is TGTGCCAGCAGTCCTTTTAAGAACACTGAAGCTTTCTTT.

The CDR3 reads CASSRWGGRNQPQHF. CDR3 nucleotide sequence: TGTGCCAGCAGCCGATGGGGGGGACGAAATCAGCCCCAGCATTTT. This chain connects TRBV5-5 to TRBJ1-5; the D gene is possibly TRBD1 (5 bases). The V and J ends lost 4 bases and 4 bases respectively, with 15 bases between them. Germline CDR1 is SGHKS and CDR2 is YYEKEE (reference sequence). The length of the CDR3 is 15 residues.